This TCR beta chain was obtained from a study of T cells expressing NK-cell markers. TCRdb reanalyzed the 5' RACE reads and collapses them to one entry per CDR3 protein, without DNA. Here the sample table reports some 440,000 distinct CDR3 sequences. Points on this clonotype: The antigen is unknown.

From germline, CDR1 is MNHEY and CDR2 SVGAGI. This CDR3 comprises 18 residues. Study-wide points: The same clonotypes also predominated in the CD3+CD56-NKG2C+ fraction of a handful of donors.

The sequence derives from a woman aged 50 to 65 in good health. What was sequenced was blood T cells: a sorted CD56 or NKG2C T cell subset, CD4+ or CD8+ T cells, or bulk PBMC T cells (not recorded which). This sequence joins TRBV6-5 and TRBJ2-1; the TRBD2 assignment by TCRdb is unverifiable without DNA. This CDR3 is CASSYSYWNRVLRAGSFF.